This T cell receptor (beta chain) is from a study of blood T cell repertoires in COVID-19. Study information: Acute and convalescent COVID-19 specimens originated in the United States, Italy and Spain. T cells, B-cell-depleted T cells, or PBMCs provided the cDNA or gDNA that served as material.

Germline V CDR1 and CDR2: SGHRS, YFSETQ. The CDR3 runs 15 residues. Deletions cut 3 bases from V and 8 bases from J, with 17 bases between. Study processing details: Reference gene primer amplification yielded estimated nucleated cell counts. Assay used: immunoSEQ multiplex PCR; TCRdb lists only in-frame clones, some missing. Clonal size and the V and J genes are those of that table, whereas D and trimming came from the DNA. This sample has a few hundred thousand clones, with about 83% found just once. The chain employs TRBV5-1 and TRBJ1-4; a possible D gene is TRBD1 (5 bases). The sequence derives from a woman in her 40s who had recovered from COVID-19. The specimen was peripheral blood. The CDR3, as DNA: TGCGCCAGCAGCTCCGGGGGGTCCAAGGTGGAAAAACTGTTTTTT. Its translation: CASSSGGSKVEKLFF.